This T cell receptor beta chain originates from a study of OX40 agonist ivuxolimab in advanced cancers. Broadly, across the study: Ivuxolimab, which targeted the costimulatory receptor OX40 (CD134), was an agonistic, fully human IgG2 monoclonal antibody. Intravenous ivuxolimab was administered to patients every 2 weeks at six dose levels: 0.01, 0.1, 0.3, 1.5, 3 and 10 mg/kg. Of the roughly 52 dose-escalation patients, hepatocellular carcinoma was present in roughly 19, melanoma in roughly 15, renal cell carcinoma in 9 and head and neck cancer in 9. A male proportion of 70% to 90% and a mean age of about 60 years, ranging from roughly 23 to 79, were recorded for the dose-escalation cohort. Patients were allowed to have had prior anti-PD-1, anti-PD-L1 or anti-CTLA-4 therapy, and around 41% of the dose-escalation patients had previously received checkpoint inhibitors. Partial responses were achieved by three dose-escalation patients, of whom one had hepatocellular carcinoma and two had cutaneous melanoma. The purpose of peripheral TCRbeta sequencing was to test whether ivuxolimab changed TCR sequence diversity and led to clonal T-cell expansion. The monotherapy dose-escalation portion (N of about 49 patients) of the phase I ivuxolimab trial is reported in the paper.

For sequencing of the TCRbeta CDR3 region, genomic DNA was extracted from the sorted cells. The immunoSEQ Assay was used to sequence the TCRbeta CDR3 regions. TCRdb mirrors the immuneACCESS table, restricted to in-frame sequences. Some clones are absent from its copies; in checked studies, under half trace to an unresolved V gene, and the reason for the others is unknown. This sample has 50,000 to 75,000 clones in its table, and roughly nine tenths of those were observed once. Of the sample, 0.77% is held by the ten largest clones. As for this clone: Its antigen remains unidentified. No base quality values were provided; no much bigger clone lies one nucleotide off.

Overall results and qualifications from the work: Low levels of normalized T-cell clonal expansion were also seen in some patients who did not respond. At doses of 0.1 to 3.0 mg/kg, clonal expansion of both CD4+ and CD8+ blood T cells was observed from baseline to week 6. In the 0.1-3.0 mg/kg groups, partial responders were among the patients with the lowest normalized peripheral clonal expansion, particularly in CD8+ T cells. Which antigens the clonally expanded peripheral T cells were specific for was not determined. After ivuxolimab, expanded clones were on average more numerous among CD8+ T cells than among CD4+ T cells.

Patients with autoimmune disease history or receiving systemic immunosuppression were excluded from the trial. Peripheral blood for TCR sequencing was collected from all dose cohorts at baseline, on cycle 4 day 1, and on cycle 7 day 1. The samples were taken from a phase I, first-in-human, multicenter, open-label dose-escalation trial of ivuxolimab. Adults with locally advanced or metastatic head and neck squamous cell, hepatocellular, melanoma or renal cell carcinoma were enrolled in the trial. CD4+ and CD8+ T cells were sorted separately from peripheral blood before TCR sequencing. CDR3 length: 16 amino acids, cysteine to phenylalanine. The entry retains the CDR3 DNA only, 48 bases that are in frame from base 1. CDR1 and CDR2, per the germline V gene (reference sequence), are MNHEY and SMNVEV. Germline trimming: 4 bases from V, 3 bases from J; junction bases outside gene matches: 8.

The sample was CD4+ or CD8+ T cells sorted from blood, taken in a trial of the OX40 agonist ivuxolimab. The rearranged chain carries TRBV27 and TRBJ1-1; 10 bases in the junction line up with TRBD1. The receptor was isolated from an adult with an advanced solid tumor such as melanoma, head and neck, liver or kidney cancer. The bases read TGTGCCAGCAGTTCCCCGACAGGGGGCAGCGACACTGAAGCTTTCTTT. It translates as CASSSPTGGSDTEAFF.